These T cell receptor beta chains were read from a single sample in a study of blood T cell repertoires in COVID-19. Profiled with immunoSEQ multiplex PCR; TCRdb holds only in-frame clones, not every one. In the table there are 150,000 or so clones, roughly four fifths of which are singletons. Sequencing was done on a sample of peripheral blood. The receptors here all came from a woman aged 60-75 years with COVID-19, enrolled during active disease. Both conserved end residues are part of each CDR3. The D gene is left open where the match is weak. Size values are once, few and many counts, or a class for expanded clones, and some rows have none.

V gene	D gene	clone size	J gene	CDR3 protein	CDR3 DNA
TRBV5-1	.	once	TRBJ1-4	CASSLVGARPIF	TGCGCCAGCAGCTTGGTGGGGGCTAGACCTATTTTT
TRBV18	.	once	TRBJ1-1	CASSGQGEAFF	TGTGCCAGCTCAGGGCAGGGCGAAGCTTTCTTT
TRBV7-8	.	.	TRBJ2-5	CASSLLTTGLRREETQYF	TGTGCCAGCAGCCTACTGACCACCGGACTACGCAGGGAAGAGACCCAGTACTTC
TRBV21-1	.	.	TRBJ2-1	CASSKARGATTYNEQFF	TGTGCCAGCAGCAAAGCGCGGGGGGCGACCACCTACAATGAGCAGTTCTTC
TRBV7-9	TRBD1	.	TRBJ2-7	CASSSPVAFGQGAYEQYF	TGTGCCAGCAGCTCCCCCGTAGCCTTCGGACAGGGGGCCTACGAGCAGTACTTC
TRBV5-1	.	.	TRBJ1-4	CASSLGVATNEKLFF	TGCGCCAGCAGCTTGGGAGTTGCAACTAATGAAAAACTGTTTTTT
TRBV7-9	TRBD1	.	TRBJ1-4	CASSHSGQGLEKLFF	TGTGCCAGCAGCCATTCTGGACAGGGTTTAGAAAAACTGTTTTTT
TRBV19	.	.	TRBJ2-2	CASSPRTHTGELFF	TGTGCCAGTAGTCCGCGGACACACACCGGGGAGCTGTTTTTT
TRBV24-1	.	.	TRBJ1-2	CATSDPLGGDYGYTF	TGTGCCACCAGTGACCCTTTAGGCGGCGACTATGGCTACACCTTC
TRBV4-2	.	.	TRBJ2-1	CASSQDTQGTYNEQFF	TGTGCCAGCAGCCAAGATACGCAGGGGACCTACAATGAGCAGTTCTTC
TRBV2	.	.	TRBJ2-3	CASSASRTDTQYF	TGTGCCAGCAGTGCGAGTCGGACAGATACGCAGTATTTT
TRBV7-2	.	.	TRBJ1-5	CASSLHRINQPQHF	TGTGCCAGCAGCCTCCACAGGATCAATCAGCCCCAGCATTTT
TRBV7-9	.	.	TRBJ1-1	CASGQAGVNTEAFF	TGTGCCAGCGGCCAGGCAGGGGTAAACACTGAAGCTTTCTTT
TRBV4-2	TRBD1	.	TRBJ1-2	CASSQGGTGTYGYTF	TGTGCCAGCAGCCAAGGTGGGACAGGCACCTATGGCTACACCTTC
TRBV10-2	.	.	TRBJ1-6	CASSETYQNSPLHF	TGCGCCAGCAGTGAAACCTATCAAAATTCACCCCTCCACTTT
TRBV19	.	few	TRBJ1-6	CASRSQGNSPLHF	TGTGCCAGTAGGAGCCAGGGGAATTCACCCCTCCACTTT
TRBV18	.	.	TRBJ1-1	CASSPSTTGNTEAFF	TGTGCCAGCTCACCCTCTACGACAGGGAACACTGAAGCTTTCTTT
TRBV2	TRBD1	.	TRBJ1-2	CASSDRTGGYYGYTF	TGTGCCAGCAGTGACCGGACAGGGGGTTACTATGGCTACACCTTC
TRBV27	TRBD2	.	TRBJ2-2	CASSLSWAGVGTGELFF	TGTGCCAGCAGTTTATCGTGGGCGGGAGTGGGAACCGGGGAGCTGTTTTTT
TRBV27	TRBD1	.	TRBJ1-2	CASSLGTGGTNYGYTF	TGTGCCAGCAGTTTGGGGACAGGGGGCACCAACTATGGCTACACCTTC
TRBV19	TRBD1	.	TRBJ1-2	CASSIPPTGANGYTF	TGTGCCAGTAGTATCCCCCCGACAGGGGCTAATGGCTACACCTTC
TRBV9	TRBD1	.	TRBJ2-1	CASSLTGTGELDEQFF	TGTGCCAGCAGCTTGACCGGGACAGGGGAATTGGATGAGCAGTTCTTC
TRBV9	.	.	TRBJ1-1	CASSVALYTEAFF	TGTGCCAGCAGCGTAGCCTTATACACTGAAGCTTTCTTT
TRBV10-3	.	.	TRBJ1-1	CATQTVNTEAFF	TGTGCCACCCAGACAGTGAACACTGAAGCTTTCTTT
TRBV6-5	TRBD1	.	TRBJ1-2	CASSYSRTGGGYTF	TGTGCCAGCAGTTACTCGAGGACAGGGGGCGGCTACACCTTC
TRBV4-1	TRBD1	.	TRBJ2-2	CASSQDDRATGELFF	TGCGCCAGCAGCCAAGACGACAGGGCTACCGGGGAGCTGTTTTTT
TRBV6-5	.	.	TRBJ1-2	CASSYRAGSYGYTF	TGTGCCAGCAGTTACAGGGCGGGGAGCTATGGCTACACCTTC
TRBV3-1/TRBV3-2	TRBD1	.	TRBJ2-5	CASSQGDRGRGETQYF	TGTGCCAGCAGCCAGGGAGACAGGGGGCGAGGAGAGACCCAGTACTTC
TRBV11-2	TRBD1	.	TRBJ1-1	CASSYGQGSTEAFF	TGTGCCAGCAGTTACGGACAGGGAAGCACTGAAGCTTTCTTT
TRBV18	.	.	TRBJ2-4	CASSPTAPAAKNIQYF	TGTGCCAGCTCACCAACAGCACCAGCCGCCAAAAACATTCAGTACTTC
TRBV7-9	.	.	TRBJ2-7	CASSPVDPGFEQYF	TGTGCCAGCAGCCCCGTGGACCCGGGGTTCGAGCAGTACTTC
TRBV3-1/TRBV3-2	.	few	TRBJ1-5	CASSQARTQPQHF	TGTGCCAGCAGCCAAGCACGAACACAGCCCCAGCATTTT
TRBV19	.	.	TRBJ1-2	CASNPQGDYGYTF	TGTGCCAGTAATCCACAGGGAGACTATGGCTACACCTTC